This TCR beta chain was captured in a study of blood T cell repertoires in COVID-19. At the level of the study: Acute and convalescent COVID-19 samples came from the United States, Italy and Spain.

Germline loops: CDR1 LNHDA, CDR2 SQIVND (reference sequence). Trimming took 4 bases from V and 4 from J; bases not matched to a gene: 9. This CDR3 is 15 amino acids long. Participant age was roughly 18 to 95 years, and participants resided in 24 US areas. Libraries were prepared by immunoSEQ multiplex PCR; TCRdb keeps only in-frame clonotypes and omits some of them. The sample has 300,000 to 350,000 clones; less than 90% are singletons. The rearrangement uses TRBV19 and TRBJ1-1, with 7 nucleotides matching TRBD1. The clonotype originates from a woman aged 25 to 45 who had recovered from COVID-19. The sequencing input was PBMCs or T cells enriched from blood (not recorded which). Written as DNA, the CDR3 is TGTGCCAGTAGTAGCCGGAACAGGGGTCCCACTGAAGCTTTCTTT. It codes for CASSSRNRGPTEAFF.